These 10 T cell receptor beta chains were sequenced from one sample in a study of beta chain features in type 1 diabetes. Study-level results: All four CD4+ subsets of Type 1 diabetes patients contained TCRB CDR3s that were moderately but significantly shorter.

No cognate antigen is known for these TCRs. TCRB transcripts that were expressed got sequenced, as all of the isolated RNA had been reverse transcribed. Sequencing used immunoSEQ multiplex PCR; TCRdb keeps in-frame clones, though not all of them. The sample contains about 340,000 clones, roughly 8.8% of which appear only once. Sequencing used central memory CD4+ T cells from blood. The receptors here all came from a man younger than 40 with type 1 diabetes.

This clone was seen only a few times. The rearrangement links TRBV30 to TRBJ1-1, with 8 bases fitting TRBD1. The CDR3 is 13 residues long. Trimming removed 3 bases from V and 1 base from J; junction bases left unmatched: 1. The germline CDR1 and CDR2 sequences are GTSNPN and SVGIG (reference sequence). Here the CDR3 DNA reads TGTGCCTGGAGCAGGGGGCAGAACACTGAAGCTTTCTTT. Residues: CAWSRGQNTEAFF.

This clone was counted a few times. This chain joins TRBV6-5 and TRBJ1-4; D remains ambiguous. The V end lost 3 bases, the J end lost 1 base, and 3 bases lay between the germline ends. Germline values: CDR1 MNHEY, CDR2 SVGAGI. This CDR3 spans 13 amino acids. DNA for the CDR3: TGTGCCAGCAGTTATGGAACTAATGAAAAACTGTTTTTT. This gives the protein CASSYGTNEKLFF.

J is TRBJ1-2 and V is TRBV6-9; no clear D gene. The CDR3 runs 12 residues. In germline, CDR1 is MNHGY, CDR2 SVAAGI. The V and J ends lost 4 bases and 4 bases respectively, with 7 bases between them. CDR3 coding DNA: TGTGCCAGCAGTTCCGGCCTCTATGGCTACACCTTC. Protein product: CASSSGLYGYTF.

This clone was seen more than once but under ten times. This chain connects TRBV28 to TRBJ2-1; 11 nucleotides agree with TRBD2. CDR3 length: 15 residues. Germline CDR1 MDHEN, CDR2 SYDVKM. J gave up 5 bases and V 7 bases, and 7 bases lay outside the gene matches. The CDR3 loop reads CASTPSGGQHNEQFF. The CDR3 nucleotides read TGTGCCAGCACCCCTAGCGGGGGGCAACACAATGAGCAGTTCTTC.

This clone has just a few counts. V usage is TRBV4-3 and J usage is TRBJ1-1; D remains unclear. The CDR3 totals 13 residues. Germline V CDR1 and CDR2: LGHNA, YSLEER. The germline V and J ends were trimmed by 3 bases and 6 bases, with 11 bases remaining between them. The CDR3 sequence: CASSQVLEAEAFF. Written as DNA, the CDR3 is TGCGCCAGCAGCCAGGTTTTAGAGGCTGAAGCTTTCTTT.

This clone was counted between two and nine times. This rearrangement joins TRBV7-2 to TRBJ2-3, with TRBD2 matching over 11 bases. The CDR3 runs to 18 residues. Germline V gene lookup returns CDR1 SGHTA and CDR2 FQGNSA. V dropped 1 base and J dropped 0; count of bases not matched to a gene: 6. The chain's CDR3 is CASSLDGLAGGSTDTQYF. DNA of the CDR3: TGTGCCAGCAGCTTAGACGGCCTAGCGGGGGGTAGCACAGATACGCAGTATTTT.

This clone was observed a few times. V is TRBV15 and J is TRBJ1-4, with D unresolved. CDR1 is LNHNV and CDR2 is YYDKDF in the germline V gene (reference sequence). Trimming stripped 0 bases from V and 17 bases from J, with 19 bases between. CDR3 size: 14 residues. CDR3 sequence: CATSRDGDGPISFF. The DNA for the CDR3 is TGTGCCACCAGCAGAGATGGCGACGGACCAATTAGTTTTTTT.

This clone came up a few times. In the same sample, other DNA sequences code for this CDR3. The chain links TRBV18 to TRBJ1-5, with D unclear. Germline values: CDR1 KGHSH, CDR2 LQKENI. V was trimmed by 1 base and J by 7 bases, leaving 11 bases between them. The CDR3 has 14 residues. For the CDR3, the DNA is TGTGCCAGCTCACCACAAAGGGTGGGGCAGCCCCAGCATTTT. Its protein product is CASSPQRVGQPQHF.

The rearrangement joins TRBV6-5 to TRBJ2-1; TRBD2 matches at 10 bases. V shed 6 bases, J shed 4 bases, and the junction held 3 bases outside the gene matches. Germline V lookup: CDR1 MNHEY, CDR2 SVGAGI. The CDR3 has 14 amino acids. For the CDR3, the DNA is TGTGCCAGCAGGGTGACTAGCGGGTACAATGAGCAGTTCTTC. The encoded protein is CASRVTSGYNEQFF.

This clone appeared a few times. The same CDR3 can be traced to other DNA sequences in this sample. The chain links TRBV4-3 to TRBJ2-3; 12 bases fit TRBD2. The CDR3 contains 17 residues. V trimming: 1 base; J trimming: 3 bases; junction bases outside the gene matches: 5. Germline V CDR1 and CDR2: LGHNA, YSLEER. Here the CDR3 DNA reads TGCGCCAGCAGCCAAGGGGCTAGCGGGGGGGGAACAGATACGCAGTATTTT. Translated: CASSQGASGGGTDTQYF.